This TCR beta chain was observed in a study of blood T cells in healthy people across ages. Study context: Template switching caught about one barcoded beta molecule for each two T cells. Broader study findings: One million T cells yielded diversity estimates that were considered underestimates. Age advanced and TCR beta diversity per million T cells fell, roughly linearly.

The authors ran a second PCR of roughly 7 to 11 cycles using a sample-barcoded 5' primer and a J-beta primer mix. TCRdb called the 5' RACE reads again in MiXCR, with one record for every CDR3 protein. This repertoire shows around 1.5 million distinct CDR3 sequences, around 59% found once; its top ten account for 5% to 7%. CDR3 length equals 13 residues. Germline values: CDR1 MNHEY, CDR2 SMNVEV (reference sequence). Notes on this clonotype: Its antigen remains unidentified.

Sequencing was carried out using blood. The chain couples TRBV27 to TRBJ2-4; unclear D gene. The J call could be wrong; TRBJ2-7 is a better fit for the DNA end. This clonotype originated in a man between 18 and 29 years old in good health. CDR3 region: CASSSGINGEQYF. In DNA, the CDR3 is TGTGCCAGCAGTTCTGGCATAAACGGCGAGCAGTACTTC.